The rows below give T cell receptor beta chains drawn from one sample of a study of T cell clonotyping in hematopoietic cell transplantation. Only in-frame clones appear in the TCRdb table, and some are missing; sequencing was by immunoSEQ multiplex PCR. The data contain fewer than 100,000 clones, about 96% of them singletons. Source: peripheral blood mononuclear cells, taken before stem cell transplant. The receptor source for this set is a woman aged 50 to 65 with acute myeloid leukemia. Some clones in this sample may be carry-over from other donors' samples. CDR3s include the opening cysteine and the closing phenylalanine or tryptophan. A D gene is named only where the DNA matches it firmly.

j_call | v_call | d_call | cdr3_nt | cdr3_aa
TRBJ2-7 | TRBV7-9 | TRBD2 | TGTGCCAGCAGCTTTTCTAGCGGGGGGACCTACGAGCAGTACTTC | CASSFSSGGTYEQYF
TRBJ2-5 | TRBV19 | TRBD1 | TGTGCCAGTAGCTACGAACTATGGACAGGGAAAGGGGGGACCCAGTACTTC | CASSYELWTGKGGTQYF
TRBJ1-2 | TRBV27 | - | TGTGCCAGCAGTTTAGAGGGACGCTATGGCTACACCTTC | CASSLEGRYGYTF
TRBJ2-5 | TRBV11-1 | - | TGTGCCAGCAGCCCCCGTGTCTCAGAGACCCAGTACTTC | CASSPRVSETQYF
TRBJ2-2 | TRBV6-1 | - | TGTGCCAGCAGTGGAAAACGGGGGTCCGACCCGGGGGAGCTGTTTTTT | CASSGKRGSDPGELFF
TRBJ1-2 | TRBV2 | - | TGTGCCACGACTGGGGACGTCCGAGGCTACACCTTC | CATTGDVRGYTF
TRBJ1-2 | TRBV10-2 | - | TGCGCCAGCAGTGAGTCCAACACTGGACAGCCCTATGGCTACACCTTC | CASSESNTGQPYGYTF
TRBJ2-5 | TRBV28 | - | TGTGCCAGCAGTTCTAACCACAAGAAGAAAGAGACCCAGTACTTC | CASSSNHKKKETQYF
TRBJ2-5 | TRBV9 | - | TGTGCCAGCAGCCCGCGGGGTGTTGAAGAGACCCAGTACTTC | CASSPRGVEETQYF
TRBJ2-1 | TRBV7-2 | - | TGTGCCAGCAGCCGTACAGTCGGACAGTACAGTGAGCAGTTCTTC | CASSRTVGQYSEQFF
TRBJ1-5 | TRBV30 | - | TGTGCCTGGTCGGGCGGGGGGGGCAATCAGCCCCAGCATTTT | CAWSGGGGNQPQHF
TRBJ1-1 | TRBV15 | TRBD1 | TGTGCCACCAGCAGAAGGGACAGGGGATTTGAAGCTTTCTTT | CATSRRDRGFEAFF
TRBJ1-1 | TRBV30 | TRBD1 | TGTGCCTACAGGGGGAACACTGAAGCTTTCTTT | CAYRGNTEAFF
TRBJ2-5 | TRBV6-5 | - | TGTGCCAGCAGACGTACTCAGGAGGTAGGAGAGACCCAGTACTTC | CASRRTQEVGETQYF
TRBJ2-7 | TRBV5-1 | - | TGCGCCAGCAGCCCGACCGGGAACTCCTACGAGCAGTACTTC | CASSPTGNSYEQYF
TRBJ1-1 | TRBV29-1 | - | TGCAGCGTTGAATATATGAACACTGAAGCTTTCTTT | CSVEYMNTEAFF
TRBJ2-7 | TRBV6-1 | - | TGTGCCAGCAGTGAATCGGTGAGACACGAGCAGTACTTC | CASSESVRHEQYF